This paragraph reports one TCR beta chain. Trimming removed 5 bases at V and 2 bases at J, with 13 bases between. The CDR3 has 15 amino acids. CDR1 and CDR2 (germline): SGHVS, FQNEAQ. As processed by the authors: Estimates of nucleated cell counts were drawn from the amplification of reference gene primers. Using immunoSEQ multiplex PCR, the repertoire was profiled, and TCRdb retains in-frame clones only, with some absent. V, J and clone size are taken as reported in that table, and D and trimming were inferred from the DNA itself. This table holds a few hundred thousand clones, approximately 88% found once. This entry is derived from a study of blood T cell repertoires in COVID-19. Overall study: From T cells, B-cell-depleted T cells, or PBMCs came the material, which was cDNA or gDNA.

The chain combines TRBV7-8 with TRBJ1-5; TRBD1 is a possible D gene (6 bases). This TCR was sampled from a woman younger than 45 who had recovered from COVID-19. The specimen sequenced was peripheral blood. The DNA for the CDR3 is TGTGCCAGCAGCCCAGGGGTGGCCGGCAATCAGCCCCAGCATTTT. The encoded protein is CASSPGVAGNQPQHF.